This is a list of T cell receptor beta chains from one sample in a study of cytomegalovirus exposure and HLA in healthy donors. Only in-frame clones appear in the TCRdb table, and some are missing; sequencing was by immunoSEQ multiplex PCR. The sample consists of over 100,000 clones, around 87% of them appearing once. Sequenced sample: PBMCs. The receptors were sampled from a woman aged 18-29 years in good health and CMV-seropositive. Both conserved end residues are part of each CDR3. The D gene is left open where the match is weak. The size field is filled for only some rows; it gives once, few, many or a size class.

v_gene: TRBV15
abundance: NA
j_gene: TRBJ1-3
d_gene: NA
CDR3nt: TGTGCCACCAGGGGGGGGCCTGGAAACACCATATATTTT
CDR3aa: CATRGGPGNTIYF

v_gene: TRBV9
abundance: NA
j_gene: TRBJ2-1
d_gene: TRBD1
CDR3nt: TGTGCCAGCTCCGGGACAGGGGGGCATTATGAGCAGTTCTTC
CDR3aa: CASSGTGGHYEQFF

v_gene: TRBV6-6
abundance: NA
j_gene: TRBJ2-7
d_gene: NA
CDR3nt: TGTGCCAGCAGTTACTTAGACAGTTCCTACGAGCAGTACTTC
CDR3aa: CASSYLDSSYEQYF

v_gene: TRBV5-4
abundance: NA
j_gene: TRBJ2-1
d_gene: NA
CDR3nt: TGTGCCAGCAGCTTGGTGGGGGGGGGCCGAAATGAGCAGTTCTTC
CDR3aa: CASSLVGGGRNEQFF

v_gene: TRBV7-6
abundance: NA
j_gene: TRBJ1-3
d_gene: TRBD1
CDR3nt: TGTGCCAGCAGCTTCCGTCAGGGGGTTAGCTCTGGAAACACCATATATTTT
CDR3aa: CASSFRQGVSSGNTIYF

v_gene: TRBV5-6
abundance: NA
j_gene: TRBJ1-4
d_gene: NA
CDR3nt: TGTGCCAGCAGCTCACCGGGCCCCCAAGACGCAGGGGAAAAACTGTTTTTT
CDR3aa: CASSSPGPQDAGEKLFF

v_gene: TRBV4-1
abundance: NA
j_gene: TRBJ2-1
d_gene: TRBD2
CDR3nt: TGCGCCAGCAGCCAAGAAATCTGGGCACTAGCGGGGGGGCGGTACAATGAGCAGTTCTTC
CDR3aa: CASSQEIWALAGGRYNEQFF

v_gene: TRBV15
abundance: NA
j_gene: TRBJ2-7
d_gene: TRBD2
CDR3nt: TGTGCCACCAGCAGAGAAACGGGGGGCTCCTACGAGCAGTACTTC
CDR3aa: CATSRETGGSYEQYF

v_gene: TRBV6-6
abundance: once
j_gene: TRBJ1-1
d_gene: NA
CDR3nt: TGTGCCAGCGGACAGACGAACACTGAAGCTTTCTTT
CDR3aa: CASGQTNTEAFF

v_gene: TRBV6-6
abundance: once
j_gene: TRBJ2-6
d_gene: NA
CDR3nt: TGTGCCAGCGAGAGTTATCTAGTCTCTGGGGCCAACGTCCTGACTTTC
CDR3aa: CASESYLVSGANVLTF

v_gene: TRBV18
abundance: NA
j_gene: TRBJ1-4
d_gene: NA
CDR3nt: TGTGCCAGCTCTATGACTGCAACTAATGAAAAACTGTTTTTT
CDR3aa: CASSMTATNEKLFF

v_gene: TRBV5-1
abundance: NA
j_gene: TRBJ1-4
d_gene: TRBD1
CDR3nt: TGCGCCAGCAGCTTGGGTAACACAGGGGAATACGAAAAACTGTTTTTT
CDR3aa: CASSLGNTGEYEKLFF

v_gene: TRBV18
abundance: NA
j_gene: TRBJ1-5
d_gene: NA
CDR3nt: TGTGCCAGCTCACCTCGCACGGGGTCGGTTAATCAGCCCCAGCATTTT
CDR3aa: CASSPRTGSVNQPQHF

v_gene: TRBV18
abundance: NA
j_gene: TRBJ2-3
d_gene: NA
CDR3nt: TGTGCCAGCTCACCGGGGAGCGGTACGCAGTATTTT
CDR3aa: CASSPGSGTQYF

v_gene: TRBV6-5
abundance: NA
j_gene: TRBJ1-4
d_gene: NA
CDR3nt: TGTGCCAGCAGTTCCCCTTGGGGGGGCGGGGAAAAACTGTTTTTT
CDR3aa: CASSSPWGGGEKLFF

v_gene: TRBV30
abundance: NA
j_gene: TRBJ2-7
d_gene: NA
CDR3nt: TGTGCCTGGAGCCAGTCGGAGACCGAGCAGTACTTC
CDR3aa: CAWSQSETEQYF

v_gene: TRBV7-6
abundance: NA
j_gene: TRBJ1-5
d_gene: NA
CDR3nt: TGTGCCAGCAGCTTAGCGGGGGGGGGTAGCAATCAGCCCCAGCATTTT
CDR3aa: CASSLAGGGSNQPQHF

v_gene: TRBV7-3
abundance: NA
j_gene: TRBJ2-1
d_gene: TRBD2
CDR3nt: TGTGCCAGCAGCTTAACGCCCGGGACTAGCGGCTACAATGAGCAGTTCTTC
CDR3aa: CASSLTPGTSGYNEQFF

v_gene: TRBV30
abundance: NA
j_gene: TRBJ2-2
d_gene: NA
CDR3nt: TGTGCCTGGAGTAGAGAGGGTAACACCGGGGAGCTGTTTTTT
CDR3aa: CAWSREGNTGELFF

v_gene: TRBV27
abundance: NA
j_gene: TRBJ2-3
d_gene: TRBD2
CDR3nt: TGTGCCAGCAGTCGGACTAGCGGGGGGGCCACGCAGTATTTT
CDR3aa: CASSRTSGGATQYF

v_gene: TRBV5-1
abundance: NA
j_gene: TRBJ2-1
d_gene: TRBD2
CDR3nt: TGCGCCAGCAGCCCAGGACTAGCGGGGGGGATTGAGCAGTTCTTC
CDR3aa: CASSPGLAGGIEQFF

v_gene: TRBV2
abundance: NA
j_gene: TRBJ1-5
d_gene: NA
CDR3nt: TGTGCCAGCAGTGAATTTTGGGCCACTCAGCCCCAGCATTTT
CDR3aa: CASSEFWATQPQHF

v_gene: TRBV9
abundance: once
j_gene: TRBJ2-7
d_gene: NA
CDR3nt: TGTGCCAGCAGCGCCACCGGACAGTACAACGGCGAGCAGTACTTC
CDR3aa: CASSATGQYNGEQYF